The rows below give T cell receptor beta chains drawn from one sample of a study of beta chain features in type 1 diabetes. TCRdb's table, derived via immunoSEQ multiplex PCR, lists solely in-frame clones and lacks some. This table holds about 740,000 clones, around an eighth found once. The sample was naive CD4+ T cells from blood. These receptor sequences come from a man in his late teens or twenties with type 1 diabetes. CDR3s include the opening cysteine and the closing phenylalanine or tryptophan. A D gene is named only where the DNA matches it firmly. Rows may omit the clone size; those that give it use once, few, many or a size class.

d_gene: TRBD1
abundance: few
v_gene: TRBV6-5
j_gene: TRBJ1-2
len: 15
CDR3aa: CASSYLTGGGPGYTF
CDR3nt: TGTGCCAGCAGTTACCTGACAGGGGGCGGCCCGGGCTACACCTTC

d_gene: -
abundance: -
v_gene: TRBV4-2
j_gene: TRBJ1-2
len: 14
CDR3aa: CASSQGGGNYGYTF
CDR3nt: TGTGCCAGCAGCCAAGGGGGGGGCAACTATGGCTACACCTTC

d_gene: TRBD2
abundance: -
v_gene: TRBV9
j_gene: TRBJ2-1
len: 17
CDR3aa: CASSLGSGGAPYNEQFF
CDR3nt: TGTGCCAGCAGTCTCGGAAGCGGGGGGGCACCCTACAATGAGCAGTTCTTC

d_gene: -
abundance: -
v_gene: TRBV29-1
j_gene: TRBJ2-1
len: 10
CDR3aa: CSVAYNEQFF
CDR3nt: TGCAGCGTTGCCTACAATGAGCAGTTCTTC

d_gene: -
abundance: -
v_gene: TRBV7-7
j_gene: TRBJ1-2
len: 13
CDR3aa: CASSLRTVNGYTF
CDR3nt: TGTGCCAGCAGCTTAAGGACAGTGAATGGCTACACCTTC

d_gene: -
abundance: -
v_gene: TRBV21-1
j_gene: TRBJ1-2
len: 16
CDR3aa: CASSKWREQGPGGYTF
CDR3nt: TGTGCCAGCAGCAAATGGCGGGAGCAGGGGCCTGGAGGCTACACCTTC

d_gene: -
abundance: few
v_gene: TRBV28
j_gene: TRBJ1-1
len: 13
CDR3aa: CASSLRLLTEAFF
CDR3nt: TGTGCCAGCAGTTTAAGGCTGCTCACTGAAGCTTTCTTT

d_gene: -
abundance: -
v_gene: TRBV7-9
j_gene: TRBJ2-1
len: 13
CDR3aa: CASSFALRNEQFF
CDR3nt: TGTGCCAGCAGCTTCGCGCTGCGCAATGAGCAGTTCTTC

d_gene: TRBD1
abundance: -
v_gene: TRBV9
j_gene: TRBJ1-3
len: 18
CDR3aa: CASSVGGGAASSGNTIYF
CDR3nt: TGTGCCAGCAGCGTAGGAGGGGGCGCGGCTTCTTCTGGAAACACCATATATTTT

d_gene: TRBD1
abundance: -
v_gene: TRBV5-1
j_gene: TRBJ1-5
len: 15
CDR3aa: CASSSTGDSNQPQHF
CDR3nt: TGCGCCAGCAGCAGCACAGGGGATAGCAATCAGCCCCAGCATTTT

d_gene: TRBD1
abundance: few
v_gene: TRBV2
j_gene: TRBJ1-2
len: 17
CDR3aa: CASSEKGLGDRGYGYTF
CDR3nt: TGTGCCAGCAGTGAAAAGGGGCTCGGGGACAGGGGCTATGGCTACACCTTC

d_gene: -
abundance: few
v_gene: TRBV14
j_gene: TRBJ2-5
len: 18
CDR3aa: CASSQDRAPLQTQETQYF
CDR3nt: TGTGCCAGCAGCCAAGATAGGGCCCCCCTGCAGACCCAAGAGACCCAGTACTTC

d_gene: TRBD1
abundance: -
v_gene: TRBV5-1
j_gene: TRBJ2-1
len: 13
CDR3aa: CASNLDRGNEQFF
CDR3nt: TGCGCCAGCAACCTAGACAGGGGCAATGAGCAGTTCTTC

d_gene: -
abundance: -
v_gene: TRBV9
j_gene: TRBJ2-5
len: 13
CDR3aa: CASSGGAEETQYF
CDR3nt: TGTGCCAGCAGCGGAGGGGCAGAAGAGACCCAGTACTTC

d_gene: TRBD1
abundance: few
v_gene: TRBV9
j_gene: TRBJ1-5
len: 15
CDR3aa: CASSVGTGSFQPQHF
CDR3nt: TGTGCCAGCAGCGTAGGGACAGGGTCTTTTCAGCCCCAGCATTTT